This T cell receptor (beta chain) was obtained from a study of T cell responses to AZD1222 COVID-19 vaccine. Study details: Investigators merged groups given second doses at roughly 4 or roughly 12 weeks.

Points on this clone: Its specificity is unknown.

Data came from immunoSEQ multiplex PCR; TCRdb stores just in-frame clones and leaves some out. The sample lists roughly 140,000 clones; over 75% were seen once. Overall study results and limits: Researchers took repertoire samples only after the peak T cell response had come. It should be noted that donors were predominantly white British and more often female, and clonal diversity was possibly underestimated. Across spike, vaccine-associated CD4 TCRs were found, dominant at 160-218 and 743-854.

Trimming cost V 8 bases and J 5 bases; bases outside gene matches: 8. CDR1 and CDR2 (germline): SGHAT, FQNNGV. CDR3 length: 14 residues. Specimen: peripheral blood, collected on day 0 of AZD1222 vaccination. J is TRBJ1-1 and V is TRBV11-2; 10 positions agree with TRBD1. This TCR came from an adult in good health. Here the CDR3 DNA reads TGTGCCAGCGAGGGACAGGGGAAAGTAACTGAAGCTTTCTTT. Translation gives CASEGQGKVTEAFF.